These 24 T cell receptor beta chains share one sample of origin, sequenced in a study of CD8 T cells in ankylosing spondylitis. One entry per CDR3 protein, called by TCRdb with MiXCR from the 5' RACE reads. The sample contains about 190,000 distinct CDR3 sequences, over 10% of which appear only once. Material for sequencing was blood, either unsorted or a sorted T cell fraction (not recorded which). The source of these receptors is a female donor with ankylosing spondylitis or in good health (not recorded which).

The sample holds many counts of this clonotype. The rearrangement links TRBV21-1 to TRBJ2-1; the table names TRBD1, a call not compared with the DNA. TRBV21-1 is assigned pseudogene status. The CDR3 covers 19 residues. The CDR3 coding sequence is TGTGCCAGCAGCAAAACGTCCCGAGAAAGGGGGCGCTTATACAATGAGCAGTTCTTC. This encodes CASSKTSRERGRLYNEQFF.

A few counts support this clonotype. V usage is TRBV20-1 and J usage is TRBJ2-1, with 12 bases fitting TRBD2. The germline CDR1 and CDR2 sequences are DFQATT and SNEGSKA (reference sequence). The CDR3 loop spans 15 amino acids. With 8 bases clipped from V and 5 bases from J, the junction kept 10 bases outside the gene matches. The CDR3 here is CSFLSLAGGNNEQFF. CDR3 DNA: TGCAGTTTCCTCTCTCTAGCGGGAGGGAACAATGAGCAGTTCTTC.

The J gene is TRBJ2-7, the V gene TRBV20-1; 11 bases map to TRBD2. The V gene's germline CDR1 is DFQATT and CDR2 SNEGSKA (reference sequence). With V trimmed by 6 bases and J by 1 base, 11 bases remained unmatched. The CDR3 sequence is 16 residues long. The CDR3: CSAPAPGTSGSYEQYF. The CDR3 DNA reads TGCAGTGCCCCCGCCCCCGGGACTAGCGGATCCTACGAGCAGTACTTC.

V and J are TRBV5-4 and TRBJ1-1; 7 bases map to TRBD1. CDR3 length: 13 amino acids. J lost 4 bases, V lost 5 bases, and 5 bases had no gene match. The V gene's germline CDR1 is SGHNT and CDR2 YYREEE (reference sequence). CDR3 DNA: TGTGCCAGCAGGCTCAGGGGGAGCACTGAAGCTTTCTTT. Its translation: CASRLRGSTEAFF. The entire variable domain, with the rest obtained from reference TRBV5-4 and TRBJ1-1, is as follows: ETGVTQSPTHLIKTRGQQVTLRCSSQSGHNTVSWYQQALGQGPQFIFQYYREEENGRGNFPPRFSGLQFPNYSSELNVNALELDDSALYLCASRLRGSTEAFFGQGTRLTVV.

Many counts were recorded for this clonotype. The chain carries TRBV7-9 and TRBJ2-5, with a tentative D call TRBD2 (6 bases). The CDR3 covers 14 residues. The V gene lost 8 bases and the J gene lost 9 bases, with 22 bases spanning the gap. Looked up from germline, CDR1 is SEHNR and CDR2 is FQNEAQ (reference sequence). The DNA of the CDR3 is TGTGCCAGCGGCACCTTGGCGGGGATCAGCTCCCAGTACTTC. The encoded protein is CASGTLAGISSQYF.

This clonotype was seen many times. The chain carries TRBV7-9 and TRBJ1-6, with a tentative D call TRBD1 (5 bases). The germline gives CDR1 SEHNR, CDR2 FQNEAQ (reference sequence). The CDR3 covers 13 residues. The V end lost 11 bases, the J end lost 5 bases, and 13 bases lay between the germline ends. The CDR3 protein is CAERDGDNSPLHF. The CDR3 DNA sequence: TGTGCCGAGCGGGACGGCGATAATTCACCCCTCCACTTT.

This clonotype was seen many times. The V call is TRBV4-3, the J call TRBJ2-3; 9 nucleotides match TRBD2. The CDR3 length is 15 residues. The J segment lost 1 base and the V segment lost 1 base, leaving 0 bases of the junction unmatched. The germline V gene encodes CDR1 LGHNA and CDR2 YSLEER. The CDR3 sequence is CASSQGLAGTDTQYF. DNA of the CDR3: TGCGCCAGCAGCCAAGGACTAGCGGGCACAGATACGCAGTATTTT.

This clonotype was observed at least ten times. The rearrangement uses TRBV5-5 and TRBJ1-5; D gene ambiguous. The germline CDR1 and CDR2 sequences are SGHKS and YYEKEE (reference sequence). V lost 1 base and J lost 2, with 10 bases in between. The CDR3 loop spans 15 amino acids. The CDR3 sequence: CASSLLVGGNQPQHF. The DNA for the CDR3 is TGTGCCAGCAGCTTGCTGGTCGGGGGCAATCAGCCCCAGCATTTT.

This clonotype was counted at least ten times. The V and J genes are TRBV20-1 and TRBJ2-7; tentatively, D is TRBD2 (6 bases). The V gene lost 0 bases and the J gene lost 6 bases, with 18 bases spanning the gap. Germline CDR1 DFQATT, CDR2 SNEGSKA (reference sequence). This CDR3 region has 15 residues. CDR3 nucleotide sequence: TGCAGTGCTAGAGATTCGGGGCTAGTCGGGAGCGAGCAGTACTTC. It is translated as CSARDSGLVGSEQYF.

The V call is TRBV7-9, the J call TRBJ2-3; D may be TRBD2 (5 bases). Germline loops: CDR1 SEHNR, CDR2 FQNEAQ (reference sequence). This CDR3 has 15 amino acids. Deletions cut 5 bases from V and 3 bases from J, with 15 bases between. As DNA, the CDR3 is TGTGCCAGCAGCCCCTTGGGGAGCCGTACAGATACGCAGTATTTT. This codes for CASSPLGSRTDTQYF.

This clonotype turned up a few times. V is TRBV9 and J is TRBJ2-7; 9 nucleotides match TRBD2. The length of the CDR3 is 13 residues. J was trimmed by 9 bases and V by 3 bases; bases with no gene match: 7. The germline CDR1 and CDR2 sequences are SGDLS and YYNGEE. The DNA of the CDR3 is TGTGCCAGCAGCGGCGGACTAGCGTTGGGGCAGTACTTC. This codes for CASSGGLALGQYF.

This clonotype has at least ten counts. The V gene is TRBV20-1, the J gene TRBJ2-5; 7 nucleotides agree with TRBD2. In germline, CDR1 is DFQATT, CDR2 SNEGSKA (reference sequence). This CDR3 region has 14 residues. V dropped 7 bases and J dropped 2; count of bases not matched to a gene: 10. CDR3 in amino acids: CSVRTGGAQETQYF. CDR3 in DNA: TGCAGTGTAAGGACGGGAGGTGCACAAGAGACCCAGTACTTC.

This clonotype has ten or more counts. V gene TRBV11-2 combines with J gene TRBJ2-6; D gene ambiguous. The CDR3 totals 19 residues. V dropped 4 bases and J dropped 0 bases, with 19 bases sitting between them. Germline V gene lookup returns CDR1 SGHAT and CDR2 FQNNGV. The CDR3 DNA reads TGTGCCAGCAGCTCCCCGCAGAATAGTCCCCTCTCTGGGGCCAACGTCCTGACTTTC. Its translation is CASSSPQNSPLSGANVLTF. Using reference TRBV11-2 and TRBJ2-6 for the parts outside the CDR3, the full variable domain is EAGVAQSPRYKIIEKRQSVAFWCNPISGHATLYWYQQILGQGPKLLIQFQNNGVVDDSQLPKDRFSAERLKGVDSTLKIQPAKLEDSAVYLCASSSPQNSPLSGANVLTFGAGSRLTVL.

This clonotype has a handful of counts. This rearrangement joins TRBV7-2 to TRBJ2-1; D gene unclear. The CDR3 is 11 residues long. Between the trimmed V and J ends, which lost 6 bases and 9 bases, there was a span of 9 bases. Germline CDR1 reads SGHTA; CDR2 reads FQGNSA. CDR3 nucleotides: TGTGCCAGCAGTCAAATGGGTGAGCAGTTCTTC. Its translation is CASSQMGEQFF.

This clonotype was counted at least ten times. CDR3 sequence (DNA): TGTGCCAGCAGTAGGACCATTTCAGGGGGGACCGGGGAGCTGTTTTTT. As protein: CASSRTISGGTGELFF. The V gene is TRBV12-3 or TRBV12-4, the J gene TRBJ2-2, with D tentatively TRBD1 (7 bases). The V and J ends lost 5 bases and 5 bases respectively, with 18 bases between them. The CDR3 has 16 residues.

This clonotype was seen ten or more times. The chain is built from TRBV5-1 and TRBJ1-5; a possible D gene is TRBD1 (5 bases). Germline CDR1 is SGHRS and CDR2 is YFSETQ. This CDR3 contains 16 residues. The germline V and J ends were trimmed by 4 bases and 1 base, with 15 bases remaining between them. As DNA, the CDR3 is TGCGCCAGCAGCCTCCTTGGGACTGGGAGCAATCAGCCCCAGCATTTT. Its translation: CASSLLGTGSNQPQHF.

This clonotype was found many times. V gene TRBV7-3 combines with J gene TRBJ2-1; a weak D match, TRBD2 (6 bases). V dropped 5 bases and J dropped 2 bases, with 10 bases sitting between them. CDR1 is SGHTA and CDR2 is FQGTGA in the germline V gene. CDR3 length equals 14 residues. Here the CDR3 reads CASSPGGAYNEQFF. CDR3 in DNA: TGTGCCAGCAGCCCCGGGGGTGCCTACAATGAGCAGTTCTTC.

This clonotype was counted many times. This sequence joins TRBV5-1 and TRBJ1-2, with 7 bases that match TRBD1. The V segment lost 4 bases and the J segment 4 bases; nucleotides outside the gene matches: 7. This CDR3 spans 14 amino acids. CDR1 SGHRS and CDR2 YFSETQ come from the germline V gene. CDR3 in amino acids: CASSGTGVAYGYTF. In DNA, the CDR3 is TGCGCCAGCAGCGGTACAGGGGTGGCCTATGGCTACACCTTC. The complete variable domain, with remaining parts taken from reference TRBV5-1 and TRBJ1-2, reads KAGVTQTPRYLIKTRGQQVTLSCSPISGHRSVSWYQQTPGQGLQFLFEYFSETQRNKGNFPGRFSGRQFSNSRSEMNVSTLELGDSALYLCASSGTGVAYGYTFGSGTRLTVV.

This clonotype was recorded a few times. CDR3 sequence reads: CASSGAGAEGPTDTQYF. The CDR3 bases are TGTGCCAGCAGCGGAGCTGGCGCGGAGGGCCCCACAGATACGCAGTATTTT. The rearrangement links TRBV9 to TRBJ2-3; possibly TRBD2 for D (6 bases). Trimming cost V 3 bases and J 2 bases, with 19 bases left between them. From germline, CDR1 is SGDLS and CDR2 YYNGEE. The CDR3 contains 17 residues.

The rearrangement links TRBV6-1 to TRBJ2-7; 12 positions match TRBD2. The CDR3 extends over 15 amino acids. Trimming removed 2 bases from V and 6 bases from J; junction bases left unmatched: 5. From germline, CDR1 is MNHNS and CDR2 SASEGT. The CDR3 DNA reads TGTGCCAGCAGTGAATTTCTAGCGGGAGGGGCCGAGCAGTACTTC. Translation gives CASSEFLAGGAEQYF.

DNA for the CDR3: TGTGCCAGCAGTGGTTGGGGTACTATCACCTACAATGAGCAGTTCTTC. Translated, it gives CASSGWGTITYNEQFF. J is TRBJ2-1 and V is TRBV12-3 or TRBV12-4; D is unclear. The CDR3 covers 16 residues. The V gene lost 5 bases and the J gene lost 2 bases, with 16 bases spanning the gap.

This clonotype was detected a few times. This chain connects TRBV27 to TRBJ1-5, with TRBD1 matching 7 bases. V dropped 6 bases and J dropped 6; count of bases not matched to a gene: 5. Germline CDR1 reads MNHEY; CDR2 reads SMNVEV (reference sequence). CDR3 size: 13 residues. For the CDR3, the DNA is TGTGCCAGCAGGAGGGGGCAAGGTCAGCCCCAGCATTTT. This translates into CASRRGQGQPQHF.

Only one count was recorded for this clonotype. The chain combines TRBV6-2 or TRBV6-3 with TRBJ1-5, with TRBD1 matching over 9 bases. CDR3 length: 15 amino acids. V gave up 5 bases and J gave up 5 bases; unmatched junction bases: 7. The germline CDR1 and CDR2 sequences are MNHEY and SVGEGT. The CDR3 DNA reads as TGTGCCAGCAGTCGACCCACAGGGGGCTATCAGCCCCAGCATTTT. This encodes CASSRPTGGYQPQHF.

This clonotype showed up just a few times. CDR3 residues: CAWSPPGTSGIRQFF. The CDR3 nucleotides read TGTGCCTGGAGTCCACCCGGGACTAGCGGGATAAGGCAGTTCTTC. This chain joins TRBV30 and TRBJ2-1; 13 nucleotides line up with TRBD2. The J segment lost 12 bases and the V segment lost 2 bases, leaving 10 bases of the junction unmatched. The CDR3 spans 15 residues. Germline lookup yields CDR1 GTSNPN and CDR2 SVGIG (reference sequence).